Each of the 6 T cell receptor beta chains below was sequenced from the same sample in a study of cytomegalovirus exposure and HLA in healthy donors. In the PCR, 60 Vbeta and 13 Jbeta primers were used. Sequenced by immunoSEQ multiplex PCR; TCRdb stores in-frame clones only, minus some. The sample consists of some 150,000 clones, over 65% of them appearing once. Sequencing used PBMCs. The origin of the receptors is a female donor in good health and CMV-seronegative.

This CDR3 reads CASSSLGSGSTDTQYF. The CDR3 region has the DNA TGCGCCAGCAGCTCGTTGGGTAGCGGGAGCACAGATACGCAGTATTTT. V is TRBV5-1 and J is TRBJ2-3; 7 positions match TRBD2. Germline V gene lookup returns CDR1 SGHRS and CDR2 YFSETQ. This CDR3 is built from 16 residues. The V segment lost 3 bases and the J segment 0 bases; nucleotides outside the gene matches: 7.

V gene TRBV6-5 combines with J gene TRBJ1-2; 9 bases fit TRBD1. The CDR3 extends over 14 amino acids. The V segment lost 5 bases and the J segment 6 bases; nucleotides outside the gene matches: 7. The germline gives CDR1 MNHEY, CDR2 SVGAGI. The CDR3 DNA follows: TGTGCCAGCAGTACCCTACAGGGGGCGCATGGCTACACCTTC. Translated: CASSTLQGAHGYTF.

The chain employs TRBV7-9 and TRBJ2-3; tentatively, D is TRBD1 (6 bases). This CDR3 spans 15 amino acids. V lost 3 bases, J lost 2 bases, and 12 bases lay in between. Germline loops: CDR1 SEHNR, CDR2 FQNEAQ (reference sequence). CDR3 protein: CASSLVRGSTDTQYF. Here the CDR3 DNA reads TGTGCCAGCAGCTTGGTCAGGGGCTCCACAGATACGCAGTATTTT. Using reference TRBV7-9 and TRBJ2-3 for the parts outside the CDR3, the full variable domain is DTGVSQNPRHKITKRGQNVTFRCDPISEHNRLYWYRQTLGQGPEFLTYFQNEAQLEKSRLLSDRFSAERPKGSFSTLEIQRTEQGDSAMYLCASSLVRGSTDTQYFGPGTRLTVL.

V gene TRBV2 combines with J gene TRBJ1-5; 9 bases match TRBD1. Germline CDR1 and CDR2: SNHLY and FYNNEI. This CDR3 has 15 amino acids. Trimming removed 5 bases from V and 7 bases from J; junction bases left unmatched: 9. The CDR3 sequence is CASSKQGANLQPQHF. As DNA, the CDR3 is TGTGCCAGCAGTAAACAGGGGGCGAACCTCCAGCCCCAGCATTTT. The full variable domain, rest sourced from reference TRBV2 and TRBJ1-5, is EPEVTQTPSHQVTQMGQEVILRCVPISNHLYFYWYRQILGQKVEFLVSFYNNEISEKSEIFDDQFSVERPDGSNFTLKIRSTKLEDSAMYFCASSKQGANLQPQHFGDGTRLSIL.

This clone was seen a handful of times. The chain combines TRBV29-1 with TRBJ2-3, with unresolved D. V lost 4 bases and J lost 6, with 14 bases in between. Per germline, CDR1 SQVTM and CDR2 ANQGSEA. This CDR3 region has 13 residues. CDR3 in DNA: TGCAGCGTTGCCAGGCCCCCCACGGATACGCAGTATTTT. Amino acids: CSVARPPTDTQYF.

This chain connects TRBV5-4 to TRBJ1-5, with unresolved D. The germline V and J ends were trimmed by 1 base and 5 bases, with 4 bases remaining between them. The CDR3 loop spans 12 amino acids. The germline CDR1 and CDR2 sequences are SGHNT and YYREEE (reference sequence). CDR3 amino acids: CASSLPDQPQHF. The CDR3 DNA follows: TGTGCCAGCAGCTTGCCCGATCAGCCCCAGCATTTT.